What follows are 29 T cell receptor beta chains derived from one specimen sequenced in a study of early T cells in non-severe SARS-CoV-2 infection. TCRdb recomputed calls from the 5' RACE reads with MiXCR, one row per CDR3 protein. Of tens of thousands of distinct CDR3 sequences listed, approximately 13% are singletons. Sequenced material: whole blood. All receptors derive from an adult who was a healthcare worker with PCR-confirmed SARS-CoV-2 infection or an uninfected control (not recorded which).

This clonotype was picked up many times. The chain links TRBV10-3 to TRBJ2-2; D not resolved. Per germline, CDR1 ENHRY and CDR2 SYGVKD. V shed 11 bases and J shed 4 bases, with 11 bases lying between them. CDR3 length: 12 residues. CDR3 nucleotides: TGTGCCGGCCGAGGTGGCACCGGGGAGCTGTTTTTT. Its protein is CAGRGGTGELFF.

This clonotype was picked up many times. The chain is built from TRBV28 and TRBJ2-3, with 7 bases that match TRBD2. This CDR3 has 17 residues. CDR1 is MDHEN and CDR2 is SYDVKM in the germline V gene. Trimming took 1 base from V and 4 from J; bases not matched to a gene: 11. The CDR3 nucleotides read TGTGCCAGCAGTTTATCCCGCGGCGGGAGAACATCAGATACGCAGTATTTT. It translates to CASSLSRGGRTSDTQYF. The complete variable domain, with remaining parts taken from reference TRBV28 and TRBJ2-3, reads DVKVTQSSRYLVKRTGEKVFLECVQDMDHENMFWYRQDPGLGLRLIYFSYDVKMKEKGDIPEGYSVSREKKERFSLILESASTNQTSMYLCASSLSRGGRTSDTQYFGPGTRLTVL.

This clonotype was counted ten times or more. One junction end disagrees with the germline gene, perhaps due to a read error. V is TRBV12-3 or TRBV12-4 and J is TRBJ1-4, with TRBD1 identical over 7 bases. The CDR3 is made up of 11 amino acids. The chain's CDR3 is CFRTGLEKLFF. The CDR3 DNA reads TGCTTCCGGACAGGTCTTGAAAAACTGTTTTTT.

This clonotype was detected ten times or more. The genes are TRBV12-5 and TRBJ1-2; 7 bases are shared with TRBD1. CDR1 is LGHNT and CDR2 is FRNRAP in the germline V gene. V lost 1 base, J lost 4 bases, and 3 bases stayed unmatched. The CDR3 totals 14 residues. DNA of the CDR3: TGTGCTAGTGGTTTGGAAGGGGGCGCCTATGGCTACACCTTC. Protein: CASGLEGGAYGYTF. Drawing the rest from reference TRBV12-5 and TRBJ1-2, the complete variable domain is DARVTQTPRHKVTEMGQEVTMRCQPILGHNTVFWYRQTMMQGLELLAYFRNRAPLDDSGMPKDRFSAEMPDATLATLKIQPSEPRDSAVYFCASGLEGGAYGYTFGSGTRLTVV.

This chain connects TRBV29-1 to TRBJ1-2; D is perhaps TRBD1 (6 bases). CDR3 length: 11 amino acids. Between the trimmed V and J ends, which lost 7 bases and 5 bases, there was a span of 11 bases. Germline assignment: CDR1 SQVTM and CDR2 ANQGSEA. CDR3 region: CSDWGRYGYTF. The CDR3, as DNA: TGCAGCGATTGGGGGCGTTATGGCTACACCTTC.

This clonotype showed up many times. The chain recombines TRBV15 with TRBJ1-5, with 11 bases aligning to TRBD1. The CDR3 is 19 amino acids. The germline gives CDR1 LNHNV, CDR2 YYDKDF (reference sequence). V shed 0 bases, J shed 0 bases, and the junction held 7 bases outside the gene matches. This CDR3 is CATSRDRTGGPSSNQPQHF. The CDR3 region has the DNA TGTGCCACCAGCAGAGATCGGACAGGGGGCCCATCTAGCAATCAGCCCCAGCATTTT.

In its sample, this clonotype was seen many times. In nucleotides, the CDR3 is TGTGCCAGCAGCCGGGACAGGCTAAGCACAGATACGCAGTATTTT. This sequence encodes CASSRDRLSTDTQYF. V gene TRBV7-2 combines with J gene TRBJ2-3; 8 bases are shared with TRBD1. Germline CDR1 and CDR2: SGHTA and FQGNSA. The CDR3 runs 15 residues. Trimming removed 5 bases from V and 0 bases from J; junction bases left unmatched: 4.

This clonotype was counted ten times or more. The chain has TRBV5-1 and TRBJ1-2; D uncertain. The germline gives CDR1 SGHRS, CDR2 YFSETQ. The CDR3 has 14 amino acids. The V gene lost 1 base and the J gene lost 4 bases, with 11 bases spanning the gap. Here the CDR3 reads CASSLLGLGYGYTF. The CDR3 DNA follows: TGCGCCAGCAGCTTGCTGGGTCTGGGCTATGGCTACACCTTC.

This clonotype was recorded at least ten times. This chain uses TRBV24-1 with TRBJ1-5, with D unclear. V gave up 5 bases and J gave up 1 base, with 8 bases separating them. CDR1 is KGHDR, CDR2 SFDVKD, per germline. This CDR3 contains 14 residues. The DNA of the CDR3 is TGTGCCACCAGTGTTCCCGGGAGCAATCAGCCCCAGCATTTT. This codes for CATSVPGSNQPQHF.

This clonotype appeared many times. The J gene is TRBJ2-7, the V gene TRBV28, with 9 nucleotides matching TRBD1. Unmatched junction bases numbered 10, after V lost 5 bases and J lost 5 bases. There are 15 residues in the CDR3. CDR1 is MDHEN, CDR2 SYDVKM, per germline. The CDR3 DNA follows: TGTGCCAGCAGTCCAACTCCGGGACAGGGAGACGAGCAGTACTTC. Translating gives CASSPTPGQGDEQYF.

This clonotype was counted ten times or more. The chain couples TRBV7-2 to TRBJ2-2; D unclear. CDR1 and CDR2 from the germline V gene are SGHTA and FQGNSA. This CDR3 contains 14 residues. Trimming stripped 5 bases from V and 2 bases from J, with 9 bases between. The chain's CDR3 is CASSLWLNTGELFF. CDR3 DNA sequence: TGTGCCAGCAGCCTCTGGCTAAACACCGGGGAGCTGTTTTTT.

This clonotype came up many times. The chain recombines TRBV20-1 with TRBJ2-3; 7 bases match TRBD1. The V gene's germline CDR1 is DFQATT and CDR2 SNEGSKA (reference sequence). The CDR3 consists of 12 residues. After removal of 6 bases from V and 5 bases from J, the junction contained 5 bases not matched to a gene. The CDR3 bases are TGCAGTGCGTACAGGGGTCAAGATACGCAGTATTTT. This translates into CSAYRGQDTQYF.

This clonotype was counted ten times or more. The genes are TRBV7-2 and TRBJ2-7, with unresolved D. There are 13 residues in the CDR3. CDR1 is SGHTA, CDR2 FQGNSA, per germline. V shed 0 bases and J shed 4 bases, with 7 bases lying between them. The DNA for the CDR3 is TGTGCCAGCAGCTTAGCGCTTAGATACGAGCAGTACTTC. Its translation: CASSLALRYEQYF.

This clonotype was found many times. V gene TRBV20-1 combines with J gene TRBJ1-1; D perhaps matches TRBD1 (5 bases). CDR3 length: 13 residues. CDR1 is DFQATT and CDR2 is SNEGSKA in the germline V gene (reference sequence). Trimming pared 5 bases from V and 4 bases from J, leaving 14 bases between. This CDR3 is CSAPFSGTTEAFF. CDR3 DNA: TGCAGTGCTCCTTTCTCAGGGACCACTGAAGCTTTCTTT.

This clonotype was picked up a small number of times. This sequence joins TRBV24-1 and TRBJ2-1; perhaps TRBD2 as D (5 bases). V gave up 2 bases and J gave up 8 bases, with 9 bases separating them. The CDR3 length is 13 residues. CDR1 KGHDR and CDR2 SFDVKD come from the germline V gene. CDR3 bases: TGTGCCACCAGTGATTGGACCGGGGATGAGCAGTTCTTC. It encodes CATSDWTGDEQFF.

This clonotype was observed at least ten times. One end of the junction varies from germline; a read error may be responsible. The J gene is TRBJ1-6, the V gene TRBV7-7, with D hard to call. CDR3 length: 15 residues. Germline CDR1 reads SSHAT; CDR2 reads FNYEAQ (reference sequence). The CDR3 coding sequence is TGTGCTAGCAGCACGTGGACGGCTTGGAGCTCACCCCTCCACTTT. This translates into CASSTWTAWSSPLHF.

This clonotype was observed many times. The rearrangement uses TRBV15 and TRBJ1-2, with D tentatively TRBD1 (6 bases). Germline V gene sequence: CDR1 LNHNV, CDR2 YYDKDF (reference sequence). This CDR3 has 16 amino acids. Trimming took 0 bases from V and 8 from J, leaving 19 bases between them. For the CDR3, the DNA is TGTGCCACCAGCAGAGATTTTGGGGGCGCGGGTAGGGGCTACACCTTC. Its translation: CATSRDFGGAGRGYTF.

This clonotype showed up many times. V is TRBV7-9 and J is TRBJ2-7; no reliable D call. Trimming stripped 4 bases from V and 0 bases from J, with 7 bases between. The CDR3 spans 13 residues. Germline CDR1 SEHNR, CDR2 FQNEAQ (reference sequence). The CDR3 region is CASSYTASYEQYF. As DNA, the CDR3 is TGTGCCAGCAGCTACACTGCCTCCTACGAGCAGTACTTC.

This clonotype showed up many times. The rearrangement joins TRBV6-6 to TRBJ2-1, with 10 bases fitting TRBD2. The CDR3 has 15 residues. Trimming cost V 6 bases and J 4 bases; bases outside gene matches: 6. The germline V gene has CDR1 MNHNY and CDR2 SVGAGI (reference sequence). The CDR3 bases are TGTGCCAGCAGCTTCAGCGGGGGGGAATACAATGAGCAGTTCTTC. It encodes CASSFSGGEYNEQFF.

This clonotype occurred a few times. The V call is TRBV20-1, the J call TRBJ1-2, with D possibly TRBD1 on 6 matching bases. The CDR3 is 11 amino acids. Trimming stripped 1 base from V and 12 bases from J, with 12 bases between. Germline loops: CDR1 DFQATT, CDR2 SNEGSKA (reference sequence). The CDR3 protein is CSARGGRGNTF. CDR3 in DNA: TGCAGTGCTAGAGGTGGCAGGGGAAACACCTTC.

The table lists this clonotype with many counts. This chain links TRBV20-1 with TRBJ1-5; 8 bases line up with TRBD1. This CDR3 contains 14 residues. After removal of 3 bases from V and 0 bases from J, the junction contained 1 base not matched to a gene. Per the germline V gene, CDR1 is DFQATT and CDR2 is SNEGSKA (reference sequence). The CDR3 DNA sequence: TGCAGTGCTAGGGACAGGGTTAGCAATCAGCCCCAGCATTTT. It codes for CSARDRVSNQPQHF.

This clonotype showed up many times. The rearrangement links TRBV7-2 to TRBJ2-1, with no clear D. Germline values: CDR1 SGHTA, CDR2 FQGNSA. The ends were cut back, 3 bases at V and 10 bases at J, with 13 bases in the middle. The CDR3 runs to 13 residues. CDR3 DNA: TGTGCCAGCAGCTTTGGTGGGCGCGCAGAGCAGTTCTTC. This encodes CASSFGGRAEQFF.

There are a few counts of this clonotype. The V and J genes are TRBV15 and TRBJ2-1; D is uncertain. The germline V gene has CDR1 LNHNV and CDR2 YYDKDF (reference sequence). V lost 0 bases, J lost 12 bases, and 12 bases lay in between. The CDR3 sequence is 13 residues long. The CDR3 coding sequence is TGTGCCACCAGCAGAGATCCCCTAAGTGGGCAGTTCTTC. Translating gives CATSRDPLSGQFF. Full variable domain (remainder filled in from reference TRBV15 and TRBJ2-1): DAMVIQNPRYQVTQFGKPVTLSCSQTLNHNVMYWYQQKSSQAPKLLFHYYDKDFNNEADTPDNFQSRRPNTSFCFLDIRSPGLGDTAMYLCATSRDPLSGQFFGPGTRLTVL.

The rearrangement uses TRBV27 and TRBJ2-6; possible D gene TRBD1, 6 bases. V lost 6 bases, J lost 4 bases, and 16 bases lay in between. Per the germline V gene, CDR1 is MNHEY and CDR2 is SMNVEV (reference sequence). The CDR3 is 16 amino acids. CDR3 residues: CASSRSQGTGANVLTF. DNA of the CDR3: TGTGCCAGCAGCCGGTCGCAGGGGACGGGGGCCAACGTCCTGACTTTC.

There are many counts of this clonotype. The chain has TRBV7-9 and TRBJ1-2; 9 bases are shared with TRBD1. After removal of 1 base from V and 1 base from J, the junction contained 7 bases not matched to a gene. The length of the CDR3 is 17 residues. Germline lookup yields CDR1 SEHNR and CDR2 FQNEAQ (reference sequence). The CDR3 DNA sequence: TGTGCCAGCAGCTTAGTCGGTCGGGACAGGGATAACTATGGCTACACCTTC. Translation: CASSLVGRDRDNYGYTF.

This clonotype has ten or more counts. CDR3 sequence: CSGRGAPRNEQFF. CDR3 in DNA: TGCAGCGGCCGGGGGGCACCGAGGAATGAGCAGTTCTTC. This rearrangement joins TRBV29-1 to TRBJ2-1; a possible D gene is TRBD2 (7 bases). CDR1 and CDR2 from the germline V gene are SQVTM and ANQGSEA. The CDR3 sequence is 13 residues long. Deletions cut 7 bases from V and 7 bases from J, with 17 bases between.

This clonotype was seen ten or more times. The rearrangement links TRBV28 to TRBJ1-2; D is unclear. Germline V gene lookup returns CDR1 MDHEN and CDR2 SYDVKM. The CDR3 spans 12 residues. Between the trimmed V and J ends, which lost 11 bases and 8 bases, there was a span of 18 bases. DNA for the CDR3: TGTGCCTACCGGGGTAATCTGGGGGGCTACACCTTC. It translates to CAYRGNLGGYTF.

V gene TRBV6-2 or TRBV6-3 combines with J gene TRBJ2-4, with a possible D match to TRBD2 (6 bases). CDR3 length equals 15 residues. The V gene's germline CDR1 is MNHEY and CDR2 SVGEGT. Deletions cut 7 bases from V and 8 bases from J, with 21 bases between. The CDR3 bases are TGTGCCAGCATCATGGGGAGGACCCACGAGGACATTCAGTACTTC. It specifies CASIMGRTHEDIQYF.

The table lists this clonotype with many counts. V and J are TRBV4-1 and TRBJ1-1, with TRBD1 identical over 9 bases. CDR3 size: 16 residues. From germline, CDR1 is MGHRA and CDR2 YSYEKL. V gave up 2 bases and J gave up 5 bases; unmatched junction bases: 9. CDR3 amino acids: CASSQPLQGAQTEAFF. The DNA of the CDR3 is TGCGCCAGCAGCCAACCTTTACAGGGGGCGCAAACTGAAGCTTTCTTT.